This TCR beta chain was profiled in a study of Japanese encephalitis immunity and Zika vaccine responses (dated by TCRdb to 2020 to 2023). At the level of the whole study: Included participants received three 5.0 ug doses of alum-adjuvanted ZPIV at weeks 0, 4 and 28. The study tested whether CD4 T cell responses to the Zika vaccine were shaped by prior Japanese encephalitis virus (JEV) or yellow fever virus (YFV) vaccination. For TCR sequencing, several representative participants were chosen from each pre-vaccination group, with samples at week 0 (after pre-vaccination, before ZPIV) and week 52. TCR repertoires from a few flavivirus-naive individuals were additionally analyzed at weeks 2, 6 and 52 after the start of ZPIV vaccination. For stimulation, either ZIKV structural-protein peptide pools divided into flavivirus-conserved and non-conserved sets were used, or JEV or YFV peptides matching the pre-vaccination. The ZIKV peptides, 15-mers that overlapped by 11 residues, were chosen for containing NetMHCpan/NetMHCII-predicted epitopes with affinity below 50 nM. Before ZPIV, twelve participants were given one dose of YFV vaccine (YF-VAX), while eight to ten participants were flavivirus-naive. About a dozen participants were given two doses of JEV vaccine (IXIARO) 28 days apart, two to three months before the first ZPIV dose. On the study overall, not on this receptor specifically: The analysis was restricted to a subset of trial participants with three doses and adequate samples, and the entire vaccinated cohort was not analyzed. Peptide-pool deconvolution was not performed because of sample size limitations, and consequently the individual peptides driving cross-reactive responses were not identified. In JEV-pre-vaccinated donors, the repertoire richness of CD4 T cells responding to conserved ZIKV epitopes dropped significantly after ZPIV. CD8 T cell responses to ZIKV peptide pools were of very low magnitude and seen in only a few individuals. The samples grouped by participant and showed no similarity across individuals, which suggests that no public TCRs were detected. Repertoire similarity across time-points and stimulations was higher in JEV-pre-vaccinated donors than in YFV-pre-vaccinated donors, indicating more clonotypes shared between ZIKV and JEV stimulation.

PBMCs were labeled with CellTrace CFSE and were cultured for 6 to 7 days in RPMI containing 8% human serum plus peptide pools at roughly 1 ug/mL each. On a BD FACSAria, proliferating CD4 T cells were sorted without fixation as live CD56-CD19-CD16-CD3+CD4+ CFSE-low cells. Enrolled adults were healthy and seronegative for ZIKV, JEV, YFV, DENV and WNV by microneutralization screening. Samples came from a phase 1, double-blinded, randomized, placebo-controlled trial of an alum-adjuvanted Zika purified-inactivated virus (ZPIV) vaccine. Peripheral blood mononuclear cells were isolated using a standard procedure and then kept frozen in liquid nitrogen until they were used. The library was prepared using 5' RACE. Before sequencing, TCRbeta libraries were pooled in proportion to the sorted cell numbers of each library. Total RNA was extracted from the sorted cells with RNAzol RT, and cDNA was synthesized using an oligo(dT) primer and a template-switching oligo. Using Kapa HiFi, PCR amplified the TCRbeta V-CDR3-J region between a SMARTer oligo primer and a TCRbeta constant-region primer. Illumina adaptors and sample-specific index barcodes were added in a second PCR, followed by HighPrep bead cleanup and Bioanalyzer confirmation of a band of roughly 650 bp. Libraries were sequenced on an Illumina MiSeq with 2x151 bp paired-end reads. The source study handled its data this way. Reads were demultiplexed with an in-house Java program, and MiXCR assigned TCRbeta annotations and counted clonotypes. Repertoire overlap was assessed with Morisita-Horn indices from the R package vegan, and UPGMA clustering and Circos plots of recurring clonotypes were generated. Shannon diversity and richness were each normalized to the maximum value possible given the input cell numbers, so the resulting values fell between 0 and 1. CDR3beta sequences were aligned with MUSCLE, distances were computed with SeqinR, and multidimensional scaling was plotted in R. The public reads were reprocessed in TCRdb via fastp at Q25 and MiXCR, keeping in-frame beta chains. Each entry merges the rows of one CDR3 protein and shows their most common DNA and genes. These V and J calls are TCRdb output, not the study's own analysis. Within this sample are 400 to 500 distinct CDR3 sequences, with approximately 7.9% of them counted one time only. The biggest ten clones account for about 25% of the sample.

Regarding this clonotype: No base-level quality is on record; no much larger clone is a single base apart.

This sequence was found in an adult man who received an inactivated Zika virus vaccine. The sample in question was antigen-activated CD4+ T cells from blood, cultured, obtained during a Zika inactivated vaccine study.

The encoded CDR3 is CSARGDKTQYF. The DNA is as follows: TGCAGTGCTAGAGGGGATAAGACCCAGTACTTC. The chain is assembled from TRBV20-1 and TRBJ2-5, with no confidently assigned D gene. The V and J ends are trimmed by 1 base and 6 bases, leaving 6 bases between them. The CDR3 goes from the cysteine to the phenylalanine over 11 residues. Here the CDR3 DNA is all that survives: 33 bases in frame from base 1. The germline V gene encodes CDR1 DFQATT and CDR2 SNEGSKA (reference sequence).